Given below is one TCR beta chain in context. CDR3 length: 13 residues. With 5 bases removed from V and 2 bases from J, the gap between germline ends came to 7 bases. TCRdb's table, derived via immunoSEQ multiplex PCR, lists solely in-frame clones and lacks some. The table lists 50,000 to 75,000 clones, approximately 93% of them singletons. The data derive from a study of blood T cell repertoires in COVID-19. Overall study: The study drew acute and convalescent COVID-19 samples from the United States, Italy and Spain. T cells, B-cell-depleted T cells, or PBMCs supplied cDNA or gDNA.

The sequence derives from a man between 65 and 85 years old with active COVID-19. The gene calls are TRBV12-3 or TRBV12-4 and TRBJ2-1, with no clear D. The sample taken for sequencing was peripheral blood. The CDR3 DNA follows: TGTGCCAGCAGTCCTTCGGCCTACAATGAGCAGTTCTTC. It is translated as CASSPSAYNEQFF.